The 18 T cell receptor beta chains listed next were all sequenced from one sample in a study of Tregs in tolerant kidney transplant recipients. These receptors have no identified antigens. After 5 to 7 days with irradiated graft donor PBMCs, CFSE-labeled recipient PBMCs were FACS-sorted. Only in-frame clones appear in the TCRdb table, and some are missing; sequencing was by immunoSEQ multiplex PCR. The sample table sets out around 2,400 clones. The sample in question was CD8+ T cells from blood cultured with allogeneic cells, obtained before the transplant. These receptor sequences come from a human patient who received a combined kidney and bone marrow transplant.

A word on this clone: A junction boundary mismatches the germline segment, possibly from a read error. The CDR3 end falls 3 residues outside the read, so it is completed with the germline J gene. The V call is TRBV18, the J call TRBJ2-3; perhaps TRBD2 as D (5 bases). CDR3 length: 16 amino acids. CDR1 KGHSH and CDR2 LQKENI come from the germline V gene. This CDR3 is CASSPLGPASTDAQYF. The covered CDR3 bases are TGTGCCAGCTCACCCCTCGGACCAGCTAGCACAGATGCG.

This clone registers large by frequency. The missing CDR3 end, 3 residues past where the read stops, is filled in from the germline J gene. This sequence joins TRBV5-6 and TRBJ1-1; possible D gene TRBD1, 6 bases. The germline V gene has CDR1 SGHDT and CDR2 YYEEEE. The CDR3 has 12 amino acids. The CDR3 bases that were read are TGTGCCAGCAGCTTGATCAGGGGAGAA. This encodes CASSLIRGE. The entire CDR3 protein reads CASSLIRGEAFF.

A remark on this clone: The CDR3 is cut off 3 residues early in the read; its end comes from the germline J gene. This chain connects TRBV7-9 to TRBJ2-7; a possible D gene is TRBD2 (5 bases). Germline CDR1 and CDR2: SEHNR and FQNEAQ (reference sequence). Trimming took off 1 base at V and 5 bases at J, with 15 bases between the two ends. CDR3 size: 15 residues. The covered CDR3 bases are TGTGCCAGCAGCTTAGATGGCGGGCTTCCCCACGAG. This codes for CASSLDGGLPHE. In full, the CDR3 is CASSLDGGLPHEQYF.

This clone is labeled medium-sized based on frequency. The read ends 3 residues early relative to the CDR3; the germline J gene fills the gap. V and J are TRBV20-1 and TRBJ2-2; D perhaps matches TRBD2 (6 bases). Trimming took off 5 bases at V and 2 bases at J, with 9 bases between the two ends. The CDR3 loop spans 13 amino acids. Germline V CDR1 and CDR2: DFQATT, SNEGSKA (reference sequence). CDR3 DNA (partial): TGCAGTGCTGGGGGGACTAACACCGGGGAG. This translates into CSAGGTNTGE. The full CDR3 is CSAGGTNTGELFF.

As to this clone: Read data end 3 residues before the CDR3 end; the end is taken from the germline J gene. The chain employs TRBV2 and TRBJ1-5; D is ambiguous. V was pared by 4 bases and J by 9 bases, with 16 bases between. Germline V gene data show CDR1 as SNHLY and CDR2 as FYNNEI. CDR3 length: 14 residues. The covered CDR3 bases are TGTGCCAGCAGTGCCGGACTGGATAGCGGGCCC. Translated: CASSAGLDSGP. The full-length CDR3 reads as CASSAGLDSGPQHF. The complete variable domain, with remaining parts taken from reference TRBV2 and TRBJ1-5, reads EPEVTQTPSHQVTQMGQEVILRCVPISNHLYFYWYRQILGQKVEFLVSFYNNEISEKSEIFDDQFSVERPDGSNFTLKIRSTKLEDSAMYFCASSAGLDSGPQHFGDGTRLSIL.

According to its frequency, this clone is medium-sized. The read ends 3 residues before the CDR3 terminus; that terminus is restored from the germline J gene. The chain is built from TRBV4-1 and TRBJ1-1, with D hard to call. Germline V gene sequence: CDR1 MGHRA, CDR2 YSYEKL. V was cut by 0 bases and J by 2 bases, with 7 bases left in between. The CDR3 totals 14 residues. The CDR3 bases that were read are TGCGCCAGCAGCCAAGATACGGGTAACACTGAA. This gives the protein CASSQDTGNTE. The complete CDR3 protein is CASSQDTGNTEAFF.

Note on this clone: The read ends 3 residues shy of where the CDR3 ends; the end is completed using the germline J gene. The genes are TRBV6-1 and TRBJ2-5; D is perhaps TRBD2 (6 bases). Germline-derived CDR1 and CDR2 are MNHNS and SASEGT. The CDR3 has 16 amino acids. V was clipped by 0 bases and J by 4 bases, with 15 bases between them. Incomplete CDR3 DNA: TGTGCCAGCAGTGAAGCGCCTAGCGCAGGACTAGAGACC. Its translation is CASSEAPSAGLET. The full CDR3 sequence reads CASSEAPSAGLETQYF.

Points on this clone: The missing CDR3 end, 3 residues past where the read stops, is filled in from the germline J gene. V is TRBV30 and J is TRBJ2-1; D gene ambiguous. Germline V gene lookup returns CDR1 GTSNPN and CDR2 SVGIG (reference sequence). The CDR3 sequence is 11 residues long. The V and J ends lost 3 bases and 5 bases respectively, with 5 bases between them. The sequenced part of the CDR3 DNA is TGTGCCTGGAGGCGTCACAATGAG. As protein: CAWRRHNE. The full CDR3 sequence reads CAWRRHNEQFF.

The part of the CDR3 DNA that was read is TGTGCCAGCAGTGTTCGGACAGTTTACGAG. Translated, it gives CASSVRTVYE. The whole CDR3 protein is CASSVRTVYEQYF. The gene calls are TRBV6-1 and TRBJ2-7; tentatively, D is TRBD1 (6 bases). The CDR3 is cut off 3 residues early in the read; its end comes from the germline J gene. The CDR3 sequence is 13 residues long. With 4 bases removed from V and 4 bases from J, the gap between germline ends came to 11 bases. Germline-derived CDR1 and CDR2 are MNHNS and SASEGT.

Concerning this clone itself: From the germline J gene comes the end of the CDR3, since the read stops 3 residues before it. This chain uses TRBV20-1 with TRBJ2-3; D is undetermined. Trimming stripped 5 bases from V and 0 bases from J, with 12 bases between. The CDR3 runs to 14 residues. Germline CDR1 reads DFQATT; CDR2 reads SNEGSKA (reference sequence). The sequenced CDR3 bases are TGCAGTGCTCCCGAGGCGGCTAGCACAGATACG. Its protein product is CSAPEAASTDT. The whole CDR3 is CSAPEAASTDTQYF.

This chain's CDR3 is CASSYIQGSYGYTF. CDR3 bases read: TGTGCCAGCAGTTATATACAGGGAAGCTATGGC. The rearrangement uses TRBV6-2 or TRBV6-3 and TRBJ1-2; D may be TRBD1 (6 bases). The read comes to an end 3 residues before the CDR3 does, leaving the germline J gene to fill in the end. V gave up 3 bases and J gave up 4 bases, with 12 bases separating them. CDR1 is MNHEY, CDR2 SVGEGT, per germline. The CDR3 covers 14 residues.

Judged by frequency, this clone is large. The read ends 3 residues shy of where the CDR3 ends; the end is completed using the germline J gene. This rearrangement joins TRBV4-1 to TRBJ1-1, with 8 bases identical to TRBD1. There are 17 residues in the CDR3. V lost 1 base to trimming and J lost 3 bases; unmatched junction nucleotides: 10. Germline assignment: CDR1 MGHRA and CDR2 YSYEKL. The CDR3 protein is CASSQVDQGAWYTEAFF. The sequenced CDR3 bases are TGCGCCAGCAGCCAAGTAGATCAGGGGGCTTGGTACACTGAA.

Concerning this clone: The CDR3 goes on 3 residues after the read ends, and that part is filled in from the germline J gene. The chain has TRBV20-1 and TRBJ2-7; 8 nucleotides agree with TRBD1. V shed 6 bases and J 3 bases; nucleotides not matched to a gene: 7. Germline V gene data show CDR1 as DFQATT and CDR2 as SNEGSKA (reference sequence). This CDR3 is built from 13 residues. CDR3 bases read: TGCAGTGCGAGGACCAGGGGGCACTACGAG. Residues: CSARTRGHYE. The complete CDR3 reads CSARTRGHYEQYF.

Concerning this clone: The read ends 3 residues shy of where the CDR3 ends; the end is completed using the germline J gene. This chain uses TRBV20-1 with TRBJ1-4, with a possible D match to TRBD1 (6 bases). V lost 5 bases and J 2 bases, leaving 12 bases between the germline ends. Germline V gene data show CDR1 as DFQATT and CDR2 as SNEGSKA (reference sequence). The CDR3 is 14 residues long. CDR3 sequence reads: CSAAGDTTNEKLFF. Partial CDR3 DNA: TGCAGTGCTGCAGGGGACACCACTAATGAAAAA.

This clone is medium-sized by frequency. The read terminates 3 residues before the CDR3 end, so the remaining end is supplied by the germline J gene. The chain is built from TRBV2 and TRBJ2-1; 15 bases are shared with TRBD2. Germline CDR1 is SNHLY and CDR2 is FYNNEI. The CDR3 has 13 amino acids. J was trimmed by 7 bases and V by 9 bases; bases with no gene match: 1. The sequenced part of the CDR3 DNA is TGTGCCAGTGGACTAGCGGGGGGGAATGAG. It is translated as CASGLAGGNE. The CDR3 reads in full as CASGLAGGNEQFF.

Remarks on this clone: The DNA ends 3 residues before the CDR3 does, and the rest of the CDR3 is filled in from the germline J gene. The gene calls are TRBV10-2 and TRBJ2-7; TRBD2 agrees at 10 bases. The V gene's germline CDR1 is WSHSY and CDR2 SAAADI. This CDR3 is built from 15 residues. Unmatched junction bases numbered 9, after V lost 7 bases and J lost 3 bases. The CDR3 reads CASNDFSGGFYEQYF. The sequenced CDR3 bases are TGCGCCAGCAACGACTTTAGCGGGGGGTTCTACGAG.

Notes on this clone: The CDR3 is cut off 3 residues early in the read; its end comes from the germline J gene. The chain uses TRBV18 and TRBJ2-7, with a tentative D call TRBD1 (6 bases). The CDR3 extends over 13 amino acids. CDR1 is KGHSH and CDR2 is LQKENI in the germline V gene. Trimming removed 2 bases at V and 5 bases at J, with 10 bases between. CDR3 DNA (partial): TGTGCCAGCTCACCAGGGGGCTCGGACGAG. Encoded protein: CASSPGGSDE. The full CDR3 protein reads CASSPGGSDEQYF.

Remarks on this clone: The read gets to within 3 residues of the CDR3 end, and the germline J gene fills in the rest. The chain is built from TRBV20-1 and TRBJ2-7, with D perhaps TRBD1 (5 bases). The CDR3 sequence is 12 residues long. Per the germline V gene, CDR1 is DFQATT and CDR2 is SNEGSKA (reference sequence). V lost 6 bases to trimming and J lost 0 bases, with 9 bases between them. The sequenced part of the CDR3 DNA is TGCAGTGCCACGACAGTCTCCTACGAG. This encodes CSATTVSYE. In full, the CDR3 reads CSATTVSYEQYF.